This paragraph reports one T cell receptor (beta chain). What it binds is unknown. In germline, CDR1 is LNHDA, CDR2 SQIVND (reference sequence). The junction had 4 bases not matched to a gene; V was cut back by 6 bases and J by 4 bases. This CDR3 is 13 amino acids long. The data were obtained in a study of cytomegalovirus exposure and HLA in healthy donors. Study as a whole: Prior work identified around 110 million unique TCR beta sequences in roughly 180 million T cells. An early data release held some 85 million unique TCRs from HLA-typed donors.

Overall study findings and caveats: TCR beta chains associated with HLA were, in a later analysis, more clonally expanded than equally common others.

The PCR ran on 60 Vbeta and 13 Jbeta primers. Assay: immunoSEQ multiplex PCR; the TCRdb copy retains only in-frame clones and omits some. The sample has more than 95,000 clones, about 9.4% seen once; the top ten hold about 5.7%. The clonotype originates from a man in his forties in good health and CMV-seropositive. The source material was PBMCs. The chain recombines TRBV19 with TRBJ2-7, with TRBD1 matching 9 bases. CDR3 nucleotide sequence: TGTGCCAGTAGGCGGACAGGGGAATACGAGCAGTACTTC. Translation: CASRRTGEYEQYF.